This is a list of T cell receptor beta chains from one sample in a study of blood T cell repertoires in COVID-19. Measured with immunoSEQ multiplex PCR; TCRdb has only the in-frame clones, and not every one. The sample yields some 33,000 clones, 90% to 95% seen once. Sequenced: peripheral blood. These receptor sequences come from a human donor in a cohort sampled during active COVID-19. Both conserved end residues are part of each CDR3. Fields, in order: V gene, J gene, D gene, clone size, CDR3 DNA, CDR3 protein. A D gene is named only where the DNA matches it firmly. Clone size appears in some rows only: once, few, many, or a class for an expanded clone.

TRBV2	TRBJ2-2	TRBD1	.	TGTGCCAGCAGTTCACAGGGGGCCGACACCGGGGAGCTGTTTTTT	CASSSQGADTGELFF
TRBV27	TRBJ1-1	.	.	TGTGCCAGCAGTTCGCCCAACCGCCCGGGAGGGAACACTGAAGCTTTCTTT	CASSSPNRPGGNTEAFF
TRBV7-2	TRBJ1-3	TRBD1	.	TGTGCCAGCAGCGAAGGGACAGGGGGCTCCACCATATATTTT	CASSEGTGGSTIYF
TRBV10-3	TRBJ1-2	TRBD1	.	TGTGCCATCAGTGGTGTCTCCAGGGGGTACGGCTATGGCTACACCTTC	CAISGVSRGYGYGYTF
TRBV7-8	TRBJ1-1	TRBD1	.	TGTGCCAGCAGCCTTACAGGGGATAACACTGAAGCTTTCTTT	CASSLTGDNTEAFF
TRBV7-9	TRBJ2-3	TRBD2	.	TGTGCCAGCAGCCATGGGTCTAGCGGGGGCGTCCCAGATACGCAGTATTTT	CASSHGSSGGVPDTQYF
TRBV5-5	TRBJ1-2	TRBD1	once	TGTGCCAGCAGGGCAGACAGGGTCAGGCCCTACACCTTC	CASRADRVRPYTF
TRBV30	TRBJ1-5	TRBD1	.	TGTGCCTGGACCACAGGGGGGGGCAATCAGCCCCAGCATTTT	CAWTTGGGNQPQHF
TRBV27	TRBJ2-3	TRBD2	.	TGTGCCAGCAGTTTATTCATAGCGGGGAACACAGATACGCAGTATTTT	CASSLFIAGNTDTQYF
TRBV2	TRBJ1-1	.	.	TGTGCCAGCGGGGTGGGGCGGTTGACTGAAGCTTTCTTT	CASGVGRLTEAFF
TRBV28	TRBJ1-2	.	once	TGTGCCAGCAGTTGGGGAGCTAACTATGGCTACACCTTC	CASSWGANYGYTF
TRBV7-8	TRBJ2-3	TRBD1	.	TGTGCCAGCAGCGCGGGGCAGGGGGCCGTAGATACGCAGTATTTT	CASSAGQGAVDTQYF
TRBV4-1	TRBJ2-3	TRBD2	.	TGCGCCAGCAGCCAATTGATCGGGGCTAGCGGGAGGGGTACGCAGTATTTT	CASSQLIGASGRGTQYF
TRBV24-1	TRBJ2-5	.	.	TGTGCCACCAGTGACCCAGCCCAGGTGGAAGAGACCCAGTACTTC	CATSDPAQVEETQYF
TRBV7-6	TRBJ2-5	TRBD2	.	TGTGCCAGCAGCTCCGCATGGCGGGGGTTCCAAGAGACCCAGTACTTC	CASSSAWRGFQETQYF
TRBV25-1	TRBJ1-2	TRBD1	.	TGTGCCAGCAGTGGCACAGGGGCTTCCTATGGCTACACCTTC	CASSGTGASYGYTF
TRBV11-2	TRBJ2-3	TRBD1	.	TGTGCCAGCAGCTCACAGGGGGCAGTAGATACGCAGTATTTT	CASSSQGAVDTQYF
TRBV10-3	TRBJ2-2	.	once	TGTGCCATCAGTGAAGGGGGACCCGTTCTCACCGGGGAGCTGTTTTTT	CAISEGGPVLTGELFF
TRBV5-4	TRBJ1-1	.	once	TGTGCCAGCAGCTCGGAACGGACGGGGACTGAAGCTTTCTTT	CASSSERTGTEAFF
TRBV4-3	TRBJ2-2	TRBD2	.	TGCGCCAGCACTTGGCGGGAGTCCGGGGAGCTGTTTTTT	CASTWRESGELFF
TRBV30	TRBJ1-4	.	.	TGTGCCTGGACACTCCCAACTAATGAAAAACTGTTTTTT	CAWTLPTNEKLFF
TRBV5-4	TRBJ2-2	TRBD2	.	TGTGCCAGCAGCTTGGCTAGCGGAATAACCGGGGAGCTGTTTTTT	CASSLASGITGELFF
TRBV5-1	TRBJ1-5	TRBD1	.	TGCGCCAGCAGCCTTGGGACAGGGGGGAATCAGCCCCAGCATTTT	CASSLGTGGNQPQHF
TRBV11-1	TRBJ1-2	.	.	TGTGCCAGCAGCTTCCCTCCAGGGGCTAACTATGGCTACACCTTC	CASSFPPGANYGYTF
TRBV29-1	TRBJ2-3	TRBD1	.	TGCAGCGTAATGGGACAGGGGTCAGATACGCAGTATTTT	CSVMGQGSDTQYF
TRBV5-1	TRBJ2-1	.	.	TGCGCCAGCAGCTTGAGTACTAACTCCTACAATGAGCAGTTCTTC	CASSLSTNSYNEQFF
TRBV5-1	TRBJ1-4	.	.	TGCGCCAGCAGCTTGGCAGGTTCTTCTGCAACTAATGAAAAACTGTTTTTT	CASSLAGSSATNEKLFF
TRBV11-3	TRBJ2-5	.	.	TGTGCCAGCAGCTTGGGGCGGAGAGAGACCCAGTACTTC	CASSLGRRETQYF
TRBV4-2	TRBJ2-1	TRBD1	.	TGTGCCAGCAGCCAAGAGTGGACAGGTATAGACAATGAGCAGTTCTTC	CASSQEWTGIDNEQFF
TRBV7-9	TRBJ1-5	.	once	TGTGCCATCTCTCCCCAACAGGGCGGCAATCAGCCCCAGCATTTT	CAISPQQGGNQPQHF
TRBV3-1/TRBV3-2	TRBJ2-2	.	.	TGTGCCAGCAGCCAATTACAGGGTACCGGGGAGCTGTTTTTT	CASSQLQGTGELFF
TRBV5-1	TRBJ2-5	.	.	TGCGCCAGCAGCCCAGGACAGAACCCCTTGGAGACCCAGTACTTC	CASSPGQNPLETQYF
TRBV6-1	TRBJ1-1	TRBD1	.	TGTGCCAGCAGTGCTCTGGGAGACAGGGTTAACACTGAAGCTTTCTTT	CASSALGDRVNTEAFF
TRBV12-3/TRBV12-4	TRBJ2-1	TRBD1	.	TGTGCCAGCAGCCCTGACAGGGAACGCGGGTTCTTC	CASSPDRERGFF
TRBV10-2	TRBJ1-1	TRBD1	.	TGCGCCAGCAGTGTTCAGGGGGCGGACACTGAAGCTTTCTTT	CASSVQGADTEAFF
TRBV7-9	TRBJ2-4	.	.	TGTGCCAGCAGCTTGGAGAAGGACATTCAGTACTTC	CASSLEKDIQYF
TRBV4-3	TRBJ2-1	TRBD2	.	TGCGCCAGCAGCCAAGATCTACTAGCGGGAGGGTACAATGAGCAGTTCTTC	CASSQDLLAGGYNEQFF
TRBV7-9	TRBJ2-1	TRBD2	few	TGTGCCAGCAGCATAGCGGGAGGGGGTAATGAGCAGTTCTTC	CASSIAGGGNEQFF
TRBV5-4	TRBJ2-5	TRBD2	.	TGTGCCAGCAGCTTGGGCGGGGGGGGCCAAGAGACCCAGTACTTC	CASSLGGGGQETQYF
TRBV7-2	TRBJ2-1	.	.	TGTGCCAGCAGCTTAGCGCTACTCGTGAATGAGCAGTTCTTC	CASSLALLVNEQFF
TRBV30	TRBJ2-2	.	few	TGTGCCTGGAGTGCTTTTCACACCGGGGAGCTGTTTTTT	CAWSAFHTGELFF
TRBV3-1/TRBV3-2	TRBJ2-1	.	.	TGTGCCAGCAGCCAAGAGCTAGCGAGGGACAATGAGCAGTTCTTC	CASSQELARDNEQFF
TRBV7-9	TRBJ2-2	TRBD2	.	TGTGCCAGCAGCTTAACCGGAGCGGGGATTAACACCGGGGAGCTGTTTTTT	CASSLTGAGINTGELFF
TRBV19	TRBJ1-2	.	.	TGTGCCAGTAGTTCGTACGGCTATGGCTACACCTTC	CASSSYGYGYTF
TRBV28	TRBJ1-1	TRBD1	.	TGTGCCAGCAGTCACCGGGACAGTCGAACGGCTGAAGCTTTCTTT	CASSHRDSRTAEAFF
TRBV7-9	TRBJ1-1	TRBD1	.	TGTGCCAGCATCGGACAGGAGCTTGAAGCTTTCTTT	CASIGQELEAFF
TRBV5-1	TRBJ2-2	TRBD2	.	TGCGCCAGCAGCCTCCAGACTAGCGGGAGTGGCGGGGAGCTGTTTTTT	CASSLQTSGSGGELFF
TRBV25-1	TRBJ1-4	.	once	TGTGCCAGCAGTGATACTATTGACAGTTCCTCAAGGTGGGAAAAACTGTTTTTT	CASSDTIDSSSRWEKLFF
TRBV24-1	TRBJ1-5	TRBD1	.	TGTGCCACGGGACAGAATCAGCCCCAGCATTTT	CATGQNQPQHF
TRBV6-1	TRBJ2-3	.	.	TGTGCCAGCAGTGAACAGGGTCCAACGCAGTATTTT	CASSEQGPTQYF